This T cell receptor (beta chain) derives from a study of cytomegalovirus exposure and HLA in healthy donors (dated by TCRdb to about 2017). A note on the overall study: An earlier analysis of some 500 of the donors reported 250 to 300 Gb of sequence data and 117 million unique TCR beta sequences from about 200 million T cells. A later genetic analysis took genome-wide SNP genotypes for about 60% of the roughly 670 donors and used that subset as a discovery cohort. A later analysis re-examined previously published TCR beta repertoires from roughly 720 donors and added high-resolution HLA genotyping to investigate patterns of TCR occurrence. On average, over 200,000 unique TCR beta nucleotide sequences were sequenced per donor among fewer than 500 genotyped donors of the cohort, with about 19% of those sequences being non-productive. Every repertoire in the discovery cohort had been generated on one and the same sequencing platform. The study profiled the T cell repertoires of under 700 subjects by immunosequencing and related them to cytomegalovirus serostatus. About five DR-DQ haplotypes were handled as single units for association and clustering, since linkage in the cohort was strong. Of the 350 to 450 genotyped donors, less than 85% were placed in the genetic ancestry cluster associated with self-reported Caucasian donors. The study aimed to test whether cataloging public T cell receptors could reveal signatures of past pathogen exposure. The study combined high-throughput TCR immunosequencing, statistical association of individual TCRs with disease status, and machine learning to predict cytomegalovirus infection status. The later analysis used no new phenotypic data to find candidate immune exposures, relying instead on TCR beta sequences and their occurrence across donors. Typing coverage varied by locus: roughly 620-640 donors for A, B, C, DRB1 and DQB1; more than 500 for DQA1; around 610 for DPA1; some 470 for DPB1. An earlier analysis of some 500 of the donors used high-throughput TCR beta sequencing to judge whether each TCR beta V gene segment behaved as functional or pseudogenic. Alongside the repertoire data, information on donor age, sex, ethnicity and CMV serostatus was compiled. An early release covering roughly 600 HLA-typed donors comprised about 300 gigabases of sequencing data and roughly 86 million unique TCR sequences. Both class I and class II loci were covered by HLA typing, at four-digit resolution. Besides the first cohort of 666 subjects, a separate validation cohort made up of around 120 different subjects was used.

The library was built by means of the immunoSEQ multiplex PCR assay. For the multiplex PCR, a mixture combining 60 forward primers for TCR Vbeta segments and 13 reverse primers for TCR Jbeta segments was used. The CDR3 region of rearranged TCR beta genes was amplified from genomic DNA with a multiplex PCR assay. The Illumina HiSeq System was used to sequence the amplified TCR beta libraries as 87-base-pair reads. The paper's processing steps were these. Across the roughly 640 repertoires, a later analysis counted approximately 83 million unique TCR beta chains, approximately 12 million of which were shared by at least two donors. A nearest-neighbor algorithm error-corrected the raw reads and collapsed the reads into unique sequences, merging closely related sequences to remove PCR and sequencing errors. Alignment of CDR3 sequences to IMGT reference sequences was used to assign V, D and J gene segments. For a sequence to be retained, a match of at least six nucleotides was required to both a V gene segment and a J gene segment. Rearrangements were classified as productive when the CDR3 lacked stop codons and remained in frame with V and J, and all other rearrangements were classified as non-productive. Following IMGT convention, CDR3 was defined as the stretch from the second conserved V-encoded cysteine up to the conserved J-encoded phenylalanine. The earlier analysis of about 500 of the donors excluded sequences that lacked an unambiguous match to a single V gene segment. An earlier analysis of some 610 of the donors called V segments functional above 56.7% productive rearrangements and segregating when the between-donor standard deviation exceeded 5%. A statistical classification framework was built for diagnosing cytomegalovirus status from the catalog of TCR beta chain sequences. A later analysis assigned V and J genes by comparing TCR nucleotide sequences with IMGT/GENE-DB human TR gene sequences. A later analysis assigned CDR3 sequences and most-parsimonious VDJ recombination scenarios with the TCRdist pipeline. In a later analysis, each TCR beta chain was defined by its CDR3 amino acid sequence together with its V-gene family, and reads lacking a unique V-gene family were excluded. In a later analysis, approximately 590 highly shared, low-generation-probability nucleotide sequences were removed to address suspected cross-contamination and a sequencing artifact. A later analysis calculated a clonal expansion index for each public chain from normalized within-repertoire ranks of inferred template counts. A later analysis computed generation probabilities with a VDJ recombination model fitted to out-of-frame rearrangements, and checked the results against IGoR. A later analysis scored TCR-TCR, TCR-HLA and TCR-CMV co-occurrence with hypergeometric tests, applying a repertoire-size bias correction to TCR pairs. A later analysis estimated false discovery rates by permuting HLA or CMV assignments 20 times. A later analysis grouped co-occurring TCRs with DBSCAN, adding TCRdist sequence similarity when clustering within HLA-allele-positive subsets. Repertoires with fewer than 30,000 or more than 120,000 public chains, plus five repertoires with anomalous nucleotide sharing, were excluded from co-occurrence clustering. Drawn from immuneACCESS, this table holds only the in-frame rearrangements with V and J called that TCRdb kept. Clones are partly lost; checked studies trace under half to an unresolved V gene and leave the rest unexplained. The DNA was the basis for D and trimming; V, J and clone size are from that table. Across this sample there are more than 95,000 clones, with around 77% seen only once. The top ten clonotypes cover roughly 12% of the sample.

V was cut back by 2 bases and J by 2 bases, leaving a gap of 7 bases between them. Including the terminal cysteine and phenylalanine, the CDR3 comprises 13 residues. Of all the DNA, just the CDR3 is kept, 39 bases in frame from base 1. In the germline V gene, CDR1 corresponds to SGHTS and CDR2 to YDEGEE. This clone was seen a handful of times. The specificity of this receptor is unknown. No base qualities exist here, and no much larger clone lies one base off it. The cohort was made up of approximately 670 healthy bone marrow donors. Cohort members were all nominally healthy when sampled, although unrecorded immune exposures were likely present. The donor was CMV seropositive and belonged to the group of around 300 seropositive cohort members. A peripheral blood sample was collected from each donor, and TCR beta sequencing was performed on peripheral blood mononuclear cells. Genomic DNA extraction from the blood cell samples was performed with the Qiagen DNeasy Blood Extraction Kit.

The paper's findings and limits, for the study overall: The only immune exposure information available for the cohort was CMV serostatus. The classifier was reported to diagnose cytomegalovirus status with high specificity and sensitivity in both the original and validation cohorts. In a later analysis, the rate of TCR association differed among HLA loci, with DRB1 alleles having the most associated TCRs and HLA-C alleles having the fewest. A later analysis found that most CMV-associated TCR beta chains appeared HLA-restricted, with HLA associations seemingly driven largely by CMV exposure. It was suggested by the authors that the approach could potentially be generalized to other disease states and immunological phenotypes. Correlated functional status among segregating V segments might be attributable to linkage disequilibrium, but an unknown experimental factor could not be ruled out. The 87-base-pair reads could not distinguish some IMGT-functional V segments, including TRBV6-2 and TRBV6-3, so those segments were excluded. The earlier analysis of approximately 590 of the donors excluded some 15 rarely observed V segments, including chromosome 9 orphons, because counts were too low. An association between a missense DCLRE1C variant and V-gene and J-gene trimming of TCR beta chains was found in a later genetic analysis and replicated in an independent cohort. A few of the identified cytomegalovirus-associated TCR beta chains were confirmed in vitro to be specific for cytomegalovirus antigens. A further reported finding was that TCR beta sequences accurately predicted the HLA-A and HLA-B alleles for most subjects in the first cohort. In a later analysis, HLA-associated TCR beta chains showed more clonal expansion and lower generation probabilities than non-associated chains that were equally common. Because some donors lacked HLA typing at each locus, the association tests relied only on the typed subset. Compared with the 666-donor mean, donors in an Asian-associated ancestry cluster had fewer N-insertions in productive TCRs, according to a later genetic analysis. A total of 150 or so TCR beta chains were listed by the study as associated with cytomegalovirus. The cohort was sequenced for TCR beta chains only, and without alpha or paired-chain data the features that could be detected were limited. A cluster of highly shared sequence variants was judged likely to represent a technical artifact of the sequencing pipeline. In an earlier analysis of approximately 600 of the donors, most TCR beta V segments were observed in productive rearrangements about 90% or about 30% of the time, broadly matching IMGT annotations. Assigning TCR associations to individual alleles was difficult when HLA alleles, especially DR and DQ, strongly co-occurred. In a later analysis, several top co-occurrence clusters were reported to appear linked to parvovirus B19, influenza, CMV and Epstein-Barr virus. A later analysis associated 15,000 to 20,000 TCR beta sequences with specific HLA alleles at a false discovery rate of 0.05. While some public TCRs were present in many individuals, most TCR sequences turned up only very rarely across donors. Presence/absence analyses assumed roughly uniform sequencing depth across donors, an assumption that may not hold.

This sequence uses TRBV5-8 and TRBJ1-1, with no confidently assigned D gene. The sample consisted of PBMCs. The receptor comes from a middle-aged woman in good health and CMV-seropositive. The nucleotide sequence is TGTGCCAGCAGCTTCCGGGGAAACACTGAAGCTTTCTTT. Translated, this gives CASSFRGNTEAFF.